The rows below give T cell receptor beta chains drawn from one sample of a study of memory CD4+ T cells and cytomegalovirus serostatus. Clones were read by immunoSEQ multiplex PCR, and TCRdb kept only the in-frame ones, dropping some. The repertoire holds 55,000 or so clones, with around four fifths as singletons. The sequencing sample was made of memory CD4+ T cells from blood. The receptor set was obtained from an adult in good health and CMV-seropositive. The CDR3 runs from the conserved cysteine through the conserved F or W. Each record gives: D gene, J gene, V gene, clone size, CDR3 DNA, CDR3 protein. A D gene is named only where the DNA matches it firmly. Rows may omit the clone size; those that give it use once, few, many or a size class.

d_call: TRBD1; j_call: TRBJ2-7; v_call: TRBV11-2; clone_size: .; cdr3_nt: TGTGCCAGCAGCTTCGGACAGGGCTACGAGCAGTACTTC; cdr3_aa: CASSFGQGYEQYF
d_call: .; j_call: TRBJ1-3; v_call: TRBV5-1; clone_size: .; cdr3_nt: TGCGCCAGCAGCCCCTCGGGTGGAAACACCATATATTTT; cdr3_aa: CASSPSGGNTIYF
d_call: TRBD1; j_call: TRBJ1-5; v_call: TRBV19; clone_size: .; cdr3_nt: TGTGCCAGCCAATTTGATACAGGGGGCGGGCAGCCCCAGCATTTT; cdr3_aa: CASQFDTGGGQPQHF
d_call: .; j_call: TRBJ1-2; v_call: TRBV19; clone_size: .; cdr3_nt: TGTGCCAGTAGTTCGGGGGACCGAGCTAACTATGGCTACACCTTC; cdr3_aa: CASSSGDRANYGYTF
d_call: .; j_call: TRBJ2-5; v_call: TRBV25-1; clone_size: .; cdr3_nt: TGTGCCAGTACCCCGCAGGGGGAGACCCAGTACTTC; cdr3_aa: CASTPQGETQYF
d_call: .; j_call: TRBJ2-3; v_call: TRBV19; clone_size: few; cdr3_nt: TGTGCCAGTAGACCCCGGCGGAGTAGGCATGCAGATACGCAGTATTTT; cdr3_aa: CASRPRRSRHADTQYF
d_call: .; j_call: TRBJ1-1; v_call: TRBV18; clone_size: .; cdr3_nt: TGTGCCAGCTCCCACGGGGATAACACTGAAGCTTTCTTT; cdr3_aa: CASSHGDNTEAFF
d_call: .; j_call: TRBJ1-5; v_call: TRBV28; clone_size: .; cdr3_nt: TGTGCCAGCAGTGAAATGGGGATTTACGTCGATCAGCCCCAGCATTTT; cdr3_aa: CASSEMGIYVDQPQHF
d_call: .; j_call: TRBJ2-5; v_call: TRBV18; clone_size: .; cdr3_nt: TGTGCCAGCTCACTTCAGGGGACGGCGAAGGAGACCCAGTACTTC; cdr3_aa: CASSLQGTAKETQYF
d_call: TRBD2; j_call: TRBJ2-5; v_call: TRBV5-8; clone_size: .; cdr3_nt: TGTGCCAGCAGCTGGGGGGCTAGCGGGATAGGTGACGAGACCCAGTACTTC; cdr3_aa: CASSWGASGIGDETQYF
d_call: .; j_call: TRBJ2-2; v_call: TRBV14; clone_size: .; cdr3_nt: TGTGCCAGCAGCCCCCAGAGTCACGGGGAGCTGTTTTTT; cdr3_aa: CASSPQSHGELFF
d_call: .; j_call: TRBJ1-2; v_call: TRBV6-1; clone_size: .; cdr3_nt: TGTGCCAGCTCCTTTGAGGGGAGCGGCTATGGCTACACCTTC; cdr3_aa: CASSFEGSGYGYTF
d_call: .; j_call: TRBJ1-2; v_call: TRBV10-1; clone_size: .; cdr3_nt: TGCGCCAGCAGTGCTAGGACAGAGCCTTCCTATGGCTACACCTTC; cdr3_aa: CASSARTEPSYGYTF
d_call: .; j_call: TRBJ1-1; v_call: TRBV10-3; clone_size: once; cdr3_nt: TGTGCCATCAGTCCTAACAGGGACACTGAAGCTTTCTTT; cdr3_aa: CAISPNRDTEAFF
d_call: .; j_call: TRBJ2-5; v_call: TRBV29-1; clone_size: few; cdr3_nt: TGCAGCGTTACACAGCAAGAGACCCAGTACTTC; cdr3_aa: CSVTQQETQYF
d_call: TRBD2; j_call: TRBJ2-1; v_call: TRBV28; clone_size: .; cdr3_nt: TGTGCCAGCAGCCTTGTGACTAGCGCGTCTTACAATGAGCAGTTCTTC; cdr3_aa: CASSLVTSASYNEQFF
d_call: .; j_call: TRBJ1-1; v_call: TRBV20-1; clone_size: .; cdr3_nt: TGCAGTGCTAGGGGGCCCACTGAAGCTTTCTTT; cdr3_aa: CSARGPTEAFF
d_call: .; j_call: TRBJ2-1; v_call: TRBV28; clone_size: .; cdr3_nt: TGTGCCAGCAGTTTATCGTACGGGATCTCCTACAATGAGCAGTTCTTC; cdr3_aa: CASSLSYGISYNEQFF
d_call: .; j_call: TRBJ2-3; v_call: TRBV2; clone_size: .; cdr3_nt: TGTGCCAGCAGTGAGATGGAGGCCACAGATACGCAGTATTTT; cdr3_aa: CASSEMEATDTQYF
d_call: TRBD1; j_call: TRBJ1-2; v_call: TRBV6-5; clone_size: .; cdr3_nt: TGTGCCAGCAGCAAACAGGGGGCGAATGGCTACACCTTC; cdr3_aa: CASSKQGANGYTF
d_call: .; j_call: TRBJ2-1; v_call: TRBV18; clone_size: .; cdr3_nt: TGTGCCAGCTCACCCTCTAGGAGGGGACCGTCCTACAATGAGCAGTTCTTC; cdr3_aa: CASSPSRRGPSYNEQFF
d_call: TRBD2; j_call: TRBJ2-1; v_call: TRBV2; clone_size: .; cdr3_nt: TGTGCCAGCAGTCGCGGGACTAGCGGGTCACTCGCGGGCAATGAGCAGTTCTTC; cdr3_aa: CASSRGTSGSLAGNEQFF
d_call: TRBD1; j_call: TRBJ2-5; v_call: TRBV5-4; clone_size: .; cdr3_nt: TGTGCCAGCAGCTCCCGACAGGGGAGAGGGGAGACCCAGTACTTC; cdr3_aa: CASSSRQGRGETQYF
d_call: .; j_call: TRBJ1-3; v_call: TRBV5-6; clone_size: .; cdr3_nt: TGTGCCAGCAGCTTGGCAGGGTACTCTGGAAACACCATATATTTT; cdr3_aa: CASSLAGYSGNTIYF
d_call: .; j_call: TRBJ1-2; v_call: TRBV28; clone_size: .; cdr3_nt: TGTGCCAGCAGGTCTTGGGACCGCGGTCAGTATGGCTACACCTTC; cdr3_aa: CASRSWDRGQYGYTF
d_call: .; j_call: TRBJ1-2; v_call: TRBV29-1; clone_size: once; cdr3_nt: TGCAGCGTCGAACGGGGGGCCAACTATGGCTACACCTTC; cdr3_aa: CSVERGANYGYTF
d_call: .; j_call: TRBJ1-4; v_call: TRBV15; clone_size: .; cdr3_nt: TGTGCCACCAGCAGAGATATCGGGGGAGGAGAAAAACTGTTTTTT; cdr3_aa: CATSRDIGGGEKLFF
d_call: .; j_call: TRBJ1-3; v_call: TRBV4-1; clone_size: .; cdr3_nt: TGCGCCAGCAGCCACCCCAACGGGGACACCATATATTTT; cdr3_aa: CASSHPNGDTIYF
d_call: .; j_call: TRBJ2-7; v_call: TRBV28; clone_size: .; cdr3_nt: TGTGCCAGCAGGGCCCCAGGGAAATACGAGCAGTACTTC; cdr3_aa: CASRAPGKYEQYF